This TCR beta chain was captured in a study of vaccination and CD4 T cells after COVID-19. The overall study: Convalescent cases comprised ten or so mild and one severe, all SARS-CoV-2 positive by nasal swab PCR. Either the Pfizer-BioNTech BNT162b2 or Moderna mRNA-1273 vaccine was given as two doses. Sampling post-COVID took place a median around 91 days after diagnosis (range 35 to 161). Researchers treated cells with overlapping spike peptides taken from SARS-CoV-2, HCoV-NL63, HCoV-OC43 and HCoV-229E.

Oncomine TCR Beta short-read sequencing was applied to DNA from cultured CD4+ T cells. From the PCR reads, TCRdb called clonotypes with MiXCR, one entry per CDR3 protein. Counted here are under 20,000 distinct CDR3 sequences, 26% occurring once; the ten biggest clones make up about 11%. Concerning this clonotype: Its antigen is still unknown.

The germline gives CDR1 SGHDT, CDR2 YYEEEE. The CDR3 extends over 19 amino acids. V gave up 4 bases and J gave up 0 bases; unmatched junction bases: 12. Specified treatment: approximately nine-day PBMC culture with coronavirus spike peptide pools or control peptides (ViraFEST assay). The V and J genes are TRBV5-6 and TRBJ1-6, with 8 bases that match TRBD1. The clonotype originates from a human donor with COVID-19. The sequencing sample was made of cultured CD4+ T cells from blood. This CDR3 reads CASSTYRTGSSSYNSPLHF. CDR3 coding DNA: TGTGCCAGCAGCACCTATAGGACAGGGTCTTCCTCCTATAATTCACCCCTCCACTTT.